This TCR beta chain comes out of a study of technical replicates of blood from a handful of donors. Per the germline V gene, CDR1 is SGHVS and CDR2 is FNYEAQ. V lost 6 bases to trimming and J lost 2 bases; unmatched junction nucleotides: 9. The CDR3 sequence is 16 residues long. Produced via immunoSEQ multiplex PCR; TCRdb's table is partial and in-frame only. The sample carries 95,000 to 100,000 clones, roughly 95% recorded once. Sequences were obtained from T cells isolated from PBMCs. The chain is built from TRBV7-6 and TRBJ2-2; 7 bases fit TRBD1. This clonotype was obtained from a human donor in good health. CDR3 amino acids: CASSSPQGENTGELFF. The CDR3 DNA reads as TGTGCCAGCAGTTCCCCCCAGGGGGAAAACACCGGGGAGCTGTTTTTT. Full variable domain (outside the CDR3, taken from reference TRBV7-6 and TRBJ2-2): GAGVSQSPRYKVTKRGQDVALRCDPISGHVSLYWYRQALGQGPEFLTYFNYEAQQDKSGLPNDRFSAERPEGSISTLTIQRTEQRDSAMYRCASSSPQGENTGELFFGEGSRLTVL.